This is a list of T cell receptor beta chains from one sample in a study of Graves' ophthalmopathy and Graves' hyperthyroidism. TCRdb itself ran the multiplex PCR reads through MiXCR, one entry per CDR3 protein. The profile covers 600,000 to 700,000 distinct CDR3 sequences, with more than 40% appearing a single time and 2.5% to 3.5% taken by the ten largest. Input material: peripheral blood. These receptors were collected from an adult man with Graves' ophthalmopathy. Each CDR3 is given with its conserved first and last residue. D genes are given only for firm matches. Clone size is shown for a subset of rows, as once, few, many or a class of expanded clone.

V,D,J,size,DNA,CDR3
TRBV20-1,NA,TRBJ1-1,NA,TGCAGTGCTAGAGCCACTGAGAAGAACACTGAAGCTTTCTTT,CSARATEKNTEAFF
TRBV10-2,NA,TRBJ2-5,NA,TGCGCCAGCAGTGAGTCGGATAACCAAGAGACCCAGTACTTC,CASSESDNQETQYF
TRBV29-1,NA,TRBJ1-2,NA,TGCAGCGTTGATCCGGGGGCGGAGGGCTACACCTTC,CSVDPGAEGYTF
TRBV7-9,NA,TRBJ2-5,NA,TGTGCCAGCAGCTTATTAGACAGGGCGGGGGAGACCCAGTACTTC,CASSLLDRAGETQYF
TRBV12-3/TRBV12-4,TRBD1,TRBJ2-7,NA,TGTGCCAGCAGGGGGACAGGGGTCGGTTCCTACGAGCAGTACTTC,CASRGTGVGSYEQYF
TRBV10-3,NA,TRBJ1-5,NA,TGTGCCATCAGTGACGACGGTGGGTATCAGCCCCAGCATTTT,CAISDDGGYQPQHF
TRBV10-3,TRBD2,TRBJ2-5,once,TGTGCCATCAGACGGGGACTAAAAGAGACCCAGTACTTC,CAIRRGLKETQYF
TRBV5-4,NA,TRBJ2-5,NA,TGTGCCAGCAGCACAATTCCCGGGACCCCCGTAGGGACCCAGTACTTC,CASSTIPGTPVGTQYF
TRBV19,NA,TRBJ1-3,many,TGTGCCAGTAGTATAAGAGGTCGGGACACCTTCTCTGGAAACACCATATATTTT,CASSIRGRDTFSGNTIYF
TRBV11-2,TRBD1,TRBJ2-2,NA,TGTGCGACAGGGGGCGCCAACACCGGGGAGCTGTTTTTT,CATGGANTGELFF
TRBV10-3,NA,TRBJ1-5,many,TGTGCCATCAGTCAGCCCCAGCATTTT,CAISQPQHF
TRBV7-9,NA,TRBJ1-2,many,TGTGCCAGCACCGCGGGCGGGTTGGGTGGCTACACCTTC,CASTAGGLGGYTF
TRBV25-1,NA,TRBJ1-1,NA,TGTGCCAGCAGTGAATCCGGGGCCCCAGCTTTCTTT,CASSESGAPAFF
TRBV11-2,TRBD1,TRBJ2-2,few,TGTGCCAGCAGCCCAGGGGGCTACACCGGGGAGCTGTTTTTT,CASSPGGYTGELFF
TRBV9,NA,TRBJ2-5,many,TGTGCCAGCAGCCCCTACTCAGGGCGCGCGGGGCAAGAGACCCAGTACTTC,CASSPYSGRAGQETQYF
TRBV24-1,NA,TRBJ2-2,NA,TGTGCCACGGGGGCCTCGAACGCCGGGGAGCTGTTTTTT,CATGASNAGELFF
TRBV7-9,TRBD2,TRBJ2-7,NA,TGTGCCGGAAGGACTAGGATGGACGAGCAGTACTTC,CAGRTRMDEQYF
TRBV29-1,NA,TRBJ1-1,NA,TGCAGCCTTCTACAGGAAAACACTGAAGCTTTCTTT,CSLLQENTEAFF
TRBV24-1,NA,TRBJ1-5,many,TGTGCCACCAGCCAGGGGAGCCAGCCCCAGCATTTT,CATSQGSQPQHF
TRBV4-3,NA,TRBJ2-7,few,TGCGCCAGCAGCCACAAGACCGGGACGCCAGGGAGCTACGAGCAGTACTTC,CASSHKTGTPGSYEQYF
TRBV10-3,NA,TRBJ1-1,once,TGTGCCATCAGTTACTCCCATGGACAGAGGAACACTGAAGCTTTCTTT,CAISYSHGQRNTEAFF
TRBV9,NA,TRBJ2-7,once,TGTGCCAGCAGCGGGACTGGGGGGGGCGCCTCCTACGAGCAGTACTTC,CASSGTGGGASYEQYF
TRBV12-3/TRBV12-4,TRBD2,TRBJ2-7,many,TGTGCCAGCAGTCGTCGTGCTAGCGGGAGTTACGAGCAGTACTTC,CASSRRASGSYEQYF
TRBV6-5,NA,TRBJ2-7,many,TGTGCCAGCAGTACGACAGGTCTCTCCTACGAGCAGTACTTC,CASSTTGLSYEQYF
TRBV7-6,TRBD2,TRBJ2-7,many,TGTGCCAGCAGCCCGGGGACAGCGGGGGGGGAGCAGTACTTC,CASSPGTAGGEQYF
TRBV11-2,NA,TRBJ1-1,many,TGTGCCAGCAGCTTAGTCGGGTTGAAGGACACTGAAGCTTTCTTT,CASSLVGLKDTEAFF
TRBV10-3,TRBD1,TRBJ2-7,NA,TGTGCTTCCCCGGGACAGGGGGCCCACGAGCAGTACTTC,CASPGQGAHEQYF
TRBV2,NA,TRBJ2-7,many,TGTGCCAGCAGTGCCCTAGAGCCCGAGCAGTACTTC,CASSALEPEQYF
TRBV24-1,NA,TRBJ2-5,many,TGTGCCACCAGTGATGTCGGACTAGGGGGAGAGACCCAGTACTTC,CATSDVGLGGETQYF
TRBV12-3/TRBV12-4,NA,TRBJ2-3,NA,TGTGCCAGCAGTTTGGGACCTATTACGCAGTATTTT,CASSLGPITQYF
TRBV2,NA,TRBJ1-4,many,TGTGCCAGCGCTGGGGGAAATGAAAAACTGTTTTTT,CASAGGNEKLFF
TRBV9,TRBD1,TRBJ1-6,few,TGTGCCAGCAGCGTAGGGGACAGTTCACCCCTCCACTTT,CASSVGDSSPLHF
TRBV15,NA,TRBJ1-2,many,TGTGCCACCAGCAGAGAGTGGGGGGTAGATGGCTACACCTTC,CATSREWGVDGYTF
TRBV29-1,NA,TRBJ2-6,NA,TGCAGCGTTGAAGACCTCCAGGGTACCACCGGGGCCAACGTCCTGACTTTC,CSVEDLQGTTGANVLTF
TRBV19,NA,TRBJ2-7,once,TGTGCCAGTAGTTTGCCCGGGAAGACCTACGAGCAGCACTTC,CASSLPGKTYEQHF
TRBV29-1,TRBD1,TRBJ1-2,NA,TGCAGTCTAACAGGGGTTAGAGGCTACACCTTC,CSLTGVRGYTF
TRBV19,NA,TRBJ1-1,many,TGTGCCAGTAGTATTATCGGGAACACTGAAGCTTTCTTT,CASSIIGNTEAFF
TRBV7-9,TRBD2,TRBJ2-3,few,TGTGCCAGCAGCACGACTAGCACCGATACGCAGTATTTT,CASSTTSTDTQYF
TRBV7-2,NA,TRBJ2-2,NA,TGTGCCAGCAGCCTAGAGGGGGACACTGGGGAGCTGTTTTTT,CASSLEGDTGELFF
TRBV25-1,NA,TRBJ1-2,NA,TGTGCCAGGGACATAAACTATGGCTACACCTTC,CARDINYGYTF
TRBV30,NA,TRBJ1-3,NA,TGTGCCTGGGGTATACCCGACACCATATATTTT,CAWGIPDTIYF
TRBV7-2,NA,TRBJ1-2,NA,TGTGCCAGCACCCCCGTGGGGTACCGTCATGGCTACACCTTC,CASTPVGYRHGYTF
TRBV7-9,NA,TRBJ1-6,few,TGTGCCAGCAGCCAAGATGTGAGTCGCAAGAATTCACCCCTCCACTTT,CASSQDVSRKNSPLHF
TRBV5-1,TRBD1,TRBJ1-1,NA,TGCGCCAGCAGCAACTCCCGGACAGGGGCCACTGAAGCTTTCTTT,CASSNSRTGATEAFF
TRBV19,NA,TRBJ2-5,many,TGTGCCAGTAGTATAGCTGGAGGGCGGACCCAGTACTTC,CASSIAGGRTQYF
TRBV7-2,NA,TRBJ1-4,many,TGTGCCAGCAGCTTCTACCGGGCCGTGCGGGAAAAACTGTTTTTT,CASSFYRAVREKLFF
TRBV20-1,NA,TRBJ1-1,once,TGCAGTGCTCCCAGGCCGGGAAACACTGAAGCTTTCTTT,CSAPRPGNTEAFF
TRBV7-2,NA,TRBJ1-2,many,TGTGCCAGCAGCGTCGCGGGGGCCTTCTATGGCTACACCTTC,CASSVAGAFYGYTF
TRBV10-3,TRBD1,TRBJ1-6,NA,TGTGCCATCACCGCGGACAGGGCCTCACCCCTCCACTTT,CAITADRASPLHF
TRBV7-6,NA,TRBJ1-2,NA,TGTGCCAGCAACACGGGGTCAGGGTGGGATGGCTACACCTTC,CASNTGSGWDGYTF
TRBV29-1,TRBD2,TRBJ2-2,many,TGCAGCGGAGCGGGACCAAACACCGGGGAGCTGTTTTTT,CSGAGPNTGELFF
TRBV12-3/TRBV12-4,NA,TRBJ1-5,many,TGTGCCAGCAGTCCCTCAGGGATCAGCAATCAGCCCCAGCATTTT,CASSPSGISNQPQHF
TRBV7-2,NA,TRBJ2-1,few,TGTGCCAGCAGCTCTAGGAAACTGTCCTACAATGAGCAGTTCTTC,CASSSRKLSYNEQFF
TRBV25-1,NA,TRBJ1-4,NA,TGTGCCAGCAGTGCTAGAGTCAGCGAAAAACTGTTTTTT,CASSARVSEKLFF
TRBV2,NA,TRBJ1-5,NA,TGTGCCAGCAGTTTATCAGGGACCATCAATCAGCCCCAGCATTTT,CASSLSGTINQPQHF
TRBV19,NA,TRBJ1-1,many,TGTGCCAGTGGGGGCCTTAGGAACACTGAAGCTTTCTTT,CASGGLRNTEAFF
TRBV12-3/TRBV12-4,TRBD1,TRBJ1-2,many,TGTGCCAGCAGTATGAGGACAGGGGGAAACTATGGCTACACCTTC,CASSMRTGGNYGYTF
TRBV11-2,NA,TRBJ2-2,few,TGTGCCAGCAGCCCGTGGGACTGGCGCGGCACCGGGGAGCTGTTTTTT,CASSPWDWRGTGELFF
TRBV6-6,NA,TRBJ1-2,NA,TGTGCCAGCAGATTCTTCGACAACCACCAGAACTTCAACTATGGCTACACCTTC,CASRFFDNHQNFNYGYTF
TRBV7-8,NA,TRBJ1-1,many,TGTGCCAGCAGCTTAGAGGCGGGTACTGAAGCTTTCTTT,CASSLEAGTEAFF